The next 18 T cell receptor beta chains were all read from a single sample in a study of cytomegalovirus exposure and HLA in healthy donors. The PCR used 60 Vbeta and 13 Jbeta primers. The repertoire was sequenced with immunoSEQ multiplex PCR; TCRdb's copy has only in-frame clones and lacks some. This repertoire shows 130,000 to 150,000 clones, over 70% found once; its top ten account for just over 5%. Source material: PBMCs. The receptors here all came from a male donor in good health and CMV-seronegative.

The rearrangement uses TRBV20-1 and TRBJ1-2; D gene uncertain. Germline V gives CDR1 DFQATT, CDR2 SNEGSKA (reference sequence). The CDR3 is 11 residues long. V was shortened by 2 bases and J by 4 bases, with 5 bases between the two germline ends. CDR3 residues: CSARWSYGYTF. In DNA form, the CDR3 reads TGCAGTGCTAGATGGAGCTATGGCTACACCTTC.

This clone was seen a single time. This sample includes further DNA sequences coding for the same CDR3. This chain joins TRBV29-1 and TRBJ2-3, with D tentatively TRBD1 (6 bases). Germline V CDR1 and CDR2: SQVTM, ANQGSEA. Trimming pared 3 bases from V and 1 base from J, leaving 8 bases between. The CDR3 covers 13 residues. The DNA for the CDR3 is TGCAGCGTTGACAGGGGAGGCACAGATACGCAGTATTTT. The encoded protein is CSVDRGGTDTQYF.

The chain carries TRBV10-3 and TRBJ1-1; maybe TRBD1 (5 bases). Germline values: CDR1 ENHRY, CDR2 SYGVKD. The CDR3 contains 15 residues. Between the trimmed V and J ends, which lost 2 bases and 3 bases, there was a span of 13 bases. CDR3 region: CAISEIGGIYTEAFF. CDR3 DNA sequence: TGTGCCATCAGTGAGATTGGGGGGATATACACTGAAGCTTTCTTT.

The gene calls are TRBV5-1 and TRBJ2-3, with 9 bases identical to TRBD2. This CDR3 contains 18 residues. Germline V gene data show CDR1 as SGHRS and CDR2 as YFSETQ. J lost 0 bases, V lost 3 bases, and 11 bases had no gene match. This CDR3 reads CASSYGAGGRGSTDTQYF. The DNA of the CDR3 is TGCGCCAGCAGCTACGGCGCGGGGGGGCGGGGAAGCACAGATACGCAGTATTTT.

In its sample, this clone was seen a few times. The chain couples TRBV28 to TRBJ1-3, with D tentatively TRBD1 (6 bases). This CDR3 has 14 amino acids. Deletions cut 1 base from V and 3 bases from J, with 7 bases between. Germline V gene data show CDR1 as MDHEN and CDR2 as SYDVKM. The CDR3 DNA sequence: TGTGCCAGCAGTTTATCAGGGGTTGGAAACACCATATATTTT. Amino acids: CASSLSGVGNTIYF.

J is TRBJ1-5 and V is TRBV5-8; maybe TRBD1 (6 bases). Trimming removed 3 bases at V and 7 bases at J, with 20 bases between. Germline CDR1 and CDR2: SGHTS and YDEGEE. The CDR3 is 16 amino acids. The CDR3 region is CASSSNAGPRGQPQHF. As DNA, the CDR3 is TGTGCCAGCAGCTCAAACGCAGGGCCTAGGGGGCAGCCCCAGCATTTT.

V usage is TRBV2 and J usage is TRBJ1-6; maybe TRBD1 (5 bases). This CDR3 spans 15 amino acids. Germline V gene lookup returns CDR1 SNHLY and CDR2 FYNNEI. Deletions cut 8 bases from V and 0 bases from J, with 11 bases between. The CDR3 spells CASAGGSSYNSPLHF. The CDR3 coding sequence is TGTGCCAGCGCCGGGGGTAGCTCCTATAATTCACCCCTCCACTTT.

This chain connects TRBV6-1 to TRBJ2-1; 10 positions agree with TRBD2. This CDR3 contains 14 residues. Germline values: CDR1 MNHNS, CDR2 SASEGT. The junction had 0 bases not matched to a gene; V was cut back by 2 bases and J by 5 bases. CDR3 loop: CASSETSGDNEQFF. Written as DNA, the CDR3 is TGTGCCAGCAGTGAAACTAGCGGGGACAATGAGCAGTTCTTC.

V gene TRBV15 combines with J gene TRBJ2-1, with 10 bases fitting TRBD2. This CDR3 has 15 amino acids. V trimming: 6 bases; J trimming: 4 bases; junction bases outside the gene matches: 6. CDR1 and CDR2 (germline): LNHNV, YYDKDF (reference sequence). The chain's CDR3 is CATRSGGGYYNEQFF. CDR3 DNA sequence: TGTGCCACCAGGAGCGGGGGGGGTTATTACAATGAGCAGTTCTTC.

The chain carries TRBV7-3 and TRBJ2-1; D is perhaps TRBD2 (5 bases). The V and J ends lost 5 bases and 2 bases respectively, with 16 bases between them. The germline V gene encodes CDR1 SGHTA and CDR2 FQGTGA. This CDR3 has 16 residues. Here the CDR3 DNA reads TGTGCCAGCAGCCCAACCGGGATACGGCCCTACAATGAGCAGTTCTTC. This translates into CASSPTGIRPYNEQFF.

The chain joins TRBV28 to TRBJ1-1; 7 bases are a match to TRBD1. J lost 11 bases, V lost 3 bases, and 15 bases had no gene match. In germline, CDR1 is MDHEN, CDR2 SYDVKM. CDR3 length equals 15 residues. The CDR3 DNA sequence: TGTGCCAGCAGTTTTGAAAATGGGGTCGGGACAGACGCTTTCTTT. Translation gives CASSFENGVGTDAFF.

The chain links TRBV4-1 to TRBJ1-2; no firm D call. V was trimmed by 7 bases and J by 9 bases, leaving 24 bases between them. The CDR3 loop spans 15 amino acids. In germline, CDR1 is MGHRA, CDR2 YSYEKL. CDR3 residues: CASIRNQVGVFSYTF. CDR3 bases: TGCGCCAGCATCCGAAACCAGGTCGGGGTTTTTAGCTACACCTTC.

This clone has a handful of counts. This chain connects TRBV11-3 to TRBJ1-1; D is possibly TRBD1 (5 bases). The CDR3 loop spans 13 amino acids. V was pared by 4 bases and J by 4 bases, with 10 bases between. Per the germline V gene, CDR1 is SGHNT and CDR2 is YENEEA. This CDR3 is CASSSRQGTEAFF. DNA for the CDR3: TGTGCCAGCAGCTCTAGGCAGGGCACTGAAGCTTTCTTT. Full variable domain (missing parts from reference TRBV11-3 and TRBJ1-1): EAGVVQSPRYKIIEKKQPVAFWCNPISGHNTLYWYLQNLGQGPELLIRYENEEAVDDSQLPKDRFSAERLKGVDSTLKIQPAELGDSAVYLCASSSRQGTEAFFGQGTRLTVV.

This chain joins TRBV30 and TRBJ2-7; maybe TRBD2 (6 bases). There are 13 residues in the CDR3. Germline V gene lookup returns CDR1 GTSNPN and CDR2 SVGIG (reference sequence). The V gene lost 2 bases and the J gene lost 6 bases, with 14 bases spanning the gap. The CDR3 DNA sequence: TGTGCCTGGAGTTTCGAAGGAGGGACCGAGCAGTACTTC. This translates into CAWSFEGGTEQYF.

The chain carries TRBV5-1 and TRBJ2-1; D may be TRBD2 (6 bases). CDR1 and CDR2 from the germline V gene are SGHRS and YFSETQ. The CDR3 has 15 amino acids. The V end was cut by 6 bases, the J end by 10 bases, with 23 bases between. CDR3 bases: TGCGCCAGCACCCGAGGCGGGGTCTTTAGTGGAGAGCAGTTCTTC. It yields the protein CASTRGGVFSGEQFF.

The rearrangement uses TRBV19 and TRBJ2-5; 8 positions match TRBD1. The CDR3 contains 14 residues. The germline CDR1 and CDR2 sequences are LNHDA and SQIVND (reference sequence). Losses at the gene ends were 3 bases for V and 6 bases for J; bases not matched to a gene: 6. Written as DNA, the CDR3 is TGTGCCAGTAGTATTGGGAGACAGGGGCAGACCCAGTACTTC. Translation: CASSIGRQGQTQYF.

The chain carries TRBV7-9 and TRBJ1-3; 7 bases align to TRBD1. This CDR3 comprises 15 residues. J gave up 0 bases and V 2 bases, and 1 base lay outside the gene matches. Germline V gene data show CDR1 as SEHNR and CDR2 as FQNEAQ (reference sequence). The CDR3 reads CASSLNRGSGNTIYF. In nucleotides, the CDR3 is TGTGCCAGCAGCTTAAACAGGGGCTCTGGAAACACCATATATTTT.

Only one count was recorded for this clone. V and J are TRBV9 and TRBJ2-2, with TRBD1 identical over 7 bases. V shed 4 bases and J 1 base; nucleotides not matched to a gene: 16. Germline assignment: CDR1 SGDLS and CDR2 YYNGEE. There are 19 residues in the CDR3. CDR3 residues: CASSPRDSISMRNTGELFF. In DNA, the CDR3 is TGTGCCAGCAGCCCCCGGGACAGTATATCTATGAGGAACACCGGGGAGCTGTTTTTT.